This TCR beta chain emerged from a study of spatial heterogeneity in lung cancer. Study-level information: Averaged across combinations, each unique TCR and UMI pairing appeared more than ten times in raw reads, which were uncorrected.

CDR1 and CDR2 (germline): LNHDA, SQIVND (reference sequence). The CDR3 totals 18 residues. The V segment lost 7 bases and the J segment 6 bases; nucleotides outside the gene matches: 19. Each TCR cDNA molecule carried a unique molecular identifier. TCRdb redid the calling of the 5' RACE reads with MiXCR, one entry per CDR3 protein. The sample records 5,100 or so distinct CDR3 sequences, approximately 24% being singletons. By proportion, this clonotype is medium-sized (0.01 to 0.1%). Time point here: sample taken at primary tumor resection. The authors sequenced whole RNA from tumor, nontumor lung or frozen PBMC without sorting.

The sample was PBMCs, taken at surgery. The chain recombines TRBV19 with TRBJ2-1; 9 positions match TRBD1. This TCR was sampled from a male donor with early-stage non-small cell lung cancer. The CDR3 spells CASTGMGQGPLGRNEQFF. CDR3 DNA sequence: TGTGCCAGTACCGGGATGGGACAGGGTCCTTTGGGGCGCAATGAGCAGTTCTTC.